This TCR beta chain came from a study of T-cell memory formation after mild COVID-19. TCRdb processed the 5' RACE reads anew with MiXCR; each CDR3 protein has one entry. The table includes around 410,000 distinct CDR3 sequences, less than 25% detected once. V lost 7 bases and J 6 bases, leaving 28 bases between the germline ends. Germline V gene sequence: CDR1 SQVTM, CDR2 ANQGSEA. The CDR3 covers 17 residues. The genes are TRBV29-1 and TRBJ2-1; possibly TRBD1 or TRBD2 for D (8 bases each). Sequenced: PBMCs or a T cell subset sorted from them (not recorded which). The sequence was obtained from an adult woman who had mild COVID-19 (a few samples of this study predate the infection). Cell type and time point are not known. The CDR3 DNA reads as TGCAGCGCCTACAGGGGGAAGGAGAGCGGGAGCCCCAATGAGCAGTTCTTC. Its translation: CSAYRGKESGSPNEQFF.